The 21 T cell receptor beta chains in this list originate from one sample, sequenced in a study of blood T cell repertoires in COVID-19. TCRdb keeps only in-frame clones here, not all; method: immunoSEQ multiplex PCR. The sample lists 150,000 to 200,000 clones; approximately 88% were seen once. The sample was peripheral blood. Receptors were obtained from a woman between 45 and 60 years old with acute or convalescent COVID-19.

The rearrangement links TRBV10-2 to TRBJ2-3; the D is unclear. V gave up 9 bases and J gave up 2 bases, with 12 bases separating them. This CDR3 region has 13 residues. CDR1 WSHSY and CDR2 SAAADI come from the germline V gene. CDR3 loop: CARSKSNTDTQYF. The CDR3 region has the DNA TGCGCCAGGTCCAAGTCTAACACAGATACGCAGTATTTT.

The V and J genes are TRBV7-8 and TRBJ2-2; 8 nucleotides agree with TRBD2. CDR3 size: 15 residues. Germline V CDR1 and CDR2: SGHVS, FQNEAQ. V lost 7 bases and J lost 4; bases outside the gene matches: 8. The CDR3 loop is CASNLPGGATGELFF. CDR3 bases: TGTGCCAGCAACCTACCGGGAGGGGCCACCGGGGAGCTGTTTTTT.

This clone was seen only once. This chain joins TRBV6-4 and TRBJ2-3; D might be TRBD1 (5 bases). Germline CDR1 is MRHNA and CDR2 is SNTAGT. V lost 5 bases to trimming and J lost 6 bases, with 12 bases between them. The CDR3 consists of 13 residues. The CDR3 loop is CASSRGSSDTQYF. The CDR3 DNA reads TGTGCCAGCAGTAGGGGCAGCTCGGATACGCAGTATTTT.

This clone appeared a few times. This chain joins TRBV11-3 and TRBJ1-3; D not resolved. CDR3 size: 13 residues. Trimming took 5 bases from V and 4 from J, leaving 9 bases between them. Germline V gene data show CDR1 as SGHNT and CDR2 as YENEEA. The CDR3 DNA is TGTGCCAGCAGCCTCGGGTTCGGAAACACCATATATTTT. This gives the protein CASSLGFGNTIYF.

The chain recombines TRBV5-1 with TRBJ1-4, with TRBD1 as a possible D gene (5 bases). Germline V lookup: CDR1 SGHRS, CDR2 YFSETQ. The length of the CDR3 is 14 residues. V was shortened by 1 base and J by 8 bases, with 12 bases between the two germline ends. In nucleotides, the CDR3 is TGCGCCAGCAGCTTGTCAGGGCTAGAAGAAAAACTGTTTTTT. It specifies CASSLSGLEEKLFF.

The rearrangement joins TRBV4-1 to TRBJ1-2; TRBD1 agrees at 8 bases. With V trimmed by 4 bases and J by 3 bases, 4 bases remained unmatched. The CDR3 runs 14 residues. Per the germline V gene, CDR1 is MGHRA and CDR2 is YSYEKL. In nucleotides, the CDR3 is TGCGCCAGCAGCCCAGGGGGCACAGACTATGGCTACACCTTC. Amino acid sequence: CASSPGGTDYGYTF.

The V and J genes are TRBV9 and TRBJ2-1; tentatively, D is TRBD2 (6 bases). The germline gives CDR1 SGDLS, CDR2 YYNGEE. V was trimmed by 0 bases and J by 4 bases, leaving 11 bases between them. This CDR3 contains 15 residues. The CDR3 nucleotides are TGTGCCAGCAGCGTAGACGGGAGAGGGTACAATGAGCAGTTCTTC. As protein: CASSVDGRGYNEQFF.

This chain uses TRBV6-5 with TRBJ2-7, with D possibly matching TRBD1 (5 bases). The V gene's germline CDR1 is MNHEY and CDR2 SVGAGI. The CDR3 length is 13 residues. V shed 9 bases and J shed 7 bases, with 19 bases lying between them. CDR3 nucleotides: TGTGCCAGTAGTCCAGGGCTTCGGAGAGAGCAGTACTTC. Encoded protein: CASSPGLRREQYF.

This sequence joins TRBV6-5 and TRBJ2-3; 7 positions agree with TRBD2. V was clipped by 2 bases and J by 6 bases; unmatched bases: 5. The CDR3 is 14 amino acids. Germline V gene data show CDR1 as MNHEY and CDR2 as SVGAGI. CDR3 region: CASSYVEGGDTQYF. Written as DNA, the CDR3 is TGTGCCAGCAGTTACGTCGAGGGAGGGGATACGCAGTATTTT.

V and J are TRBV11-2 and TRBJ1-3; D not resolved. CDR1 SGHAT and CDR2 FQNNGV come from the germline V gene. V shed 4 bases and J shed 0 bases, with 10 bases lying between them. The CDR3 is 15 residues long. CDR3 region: CASSSVGGSGNTIYF. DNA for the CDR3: TGTGCCAGCAGCTCGGTCGGAGGCTCTGGAAACACCATATATTTT.

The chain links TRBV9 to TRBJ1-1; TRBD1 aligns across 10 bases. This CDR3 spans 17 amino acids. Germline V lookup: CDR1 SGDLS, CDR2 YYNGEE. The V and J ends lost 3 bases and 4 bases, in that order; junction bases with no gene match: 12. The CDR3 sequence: CASSGRDRGSFVTEAFF. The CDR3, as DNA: TGTGCCAGCAGCGGCCGGGACAGGGGCAGTTTCGTCACTGAAGCTTTCTTT.

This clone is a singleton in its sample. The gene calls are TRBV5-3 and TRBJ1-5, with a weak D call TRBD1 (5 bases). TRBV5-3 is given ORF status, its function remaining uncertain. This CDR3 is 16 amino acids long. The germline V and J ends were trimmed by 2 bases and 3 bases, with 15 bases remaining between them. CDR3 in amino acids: CARSLGAGSPNQPQHF. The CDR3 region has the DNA TGTGCCAGAAGCTTAGGGGCAGGTAGCCCCAATCAGCCCCAGCATTTT.

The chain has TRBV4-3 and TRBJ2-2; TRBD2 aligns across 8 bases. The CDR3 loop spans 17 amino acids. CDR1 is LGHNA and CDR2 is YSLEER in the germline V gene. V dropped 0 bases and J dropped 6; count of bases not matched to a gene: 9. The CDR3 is CASSQDLGGRRAGELFF. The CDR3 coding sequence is TGCGCCAGCAGCCAAGATCTTGGCGGGAGGAGGGCCGGGGAGCTGTTTTTT.

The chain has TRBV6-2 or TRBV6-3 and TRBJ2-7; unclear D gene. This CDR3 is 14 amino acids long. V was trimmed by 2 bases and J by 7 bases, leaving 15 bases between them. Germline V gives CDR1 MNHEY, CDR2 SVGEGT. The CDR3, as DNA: TGTGCCAGCAGTTACCCGCCGAGGCCCCTAGAGCAGTACTTC. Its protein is CASSYPPRPLEQYF.

DNA of the CDR3: TGTGCCAGCAGCCCCTGGCGGGGGGGCCCCCAAGAGACCCAGTACTTC. This encodes CASSPWRGGPQETQYF. V and J are TRBV7-2 and TRBJ2-5, with TRBD2 identical over 9 bases. From germline, CDR1 is SGHTA and CDR2 FQGNSA. CDR3 length equals 16 residues. The V gene end was trimmed by 5 bases and the J gene end by 1 base; junction bases not matched to a gene: 8.

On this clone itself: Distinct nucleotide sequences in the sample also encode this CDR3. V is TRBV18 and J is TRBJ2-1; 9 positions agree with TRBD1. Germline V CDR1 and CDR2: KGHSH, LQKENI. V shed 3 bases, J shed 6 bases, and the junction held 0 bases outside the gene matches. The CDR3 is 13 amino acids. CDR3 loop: CASSPGQGNEQFF. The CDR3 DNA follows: TGTGCCAGCTCACCGGGACAGGGCAATGAGCAGTTCTTC.

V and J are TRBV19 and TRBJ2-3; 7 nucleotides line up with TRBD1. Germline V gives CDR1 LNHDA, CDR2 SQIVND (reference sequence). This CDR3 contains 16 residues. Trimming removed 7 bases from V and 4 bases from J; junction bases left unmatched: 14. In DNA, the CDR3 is TGTGCCAGTAATCCTTCCTGGGGACAGCTACCAGATACGCAGTATTTT. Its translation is CASNPSWGQLPDTQYF. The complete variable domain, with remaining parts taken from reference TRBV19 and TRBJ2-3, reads DGGITQSPKYLFRKEGQNVTLSCEQNLNHDAMYWYRQDPGQGLRLIYYSQIVNDFQKGDIAEGYSVSREKKESFPLTVTSAQKNPTAFYLCASNPSWGQLPDTQYFGPGTRLTVL.

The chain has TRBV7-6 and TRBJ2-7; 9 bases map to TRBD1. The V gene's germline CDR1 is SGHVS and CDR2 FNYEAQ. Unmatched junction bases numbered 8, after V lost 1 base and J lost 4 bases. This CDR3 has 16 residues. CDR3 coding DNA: TGTGCCAGCAGCTTAGTGTCCGGGACAGGGAAGTACGAGCAGTACTTC. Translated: CASSLVSGTGKYEQYF.

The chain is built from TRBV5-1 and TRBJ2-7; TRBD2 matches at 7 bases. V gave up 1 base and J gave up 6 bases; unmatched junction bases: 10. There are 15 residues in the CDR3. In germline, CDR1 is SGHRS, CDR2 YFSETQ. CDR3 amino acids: CASSLTVPASGEQYF. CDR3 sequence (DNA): TGCGCCAGCAGCTTGACCGTCCCGGCTAGCGGCGAGCAGTACTTC.

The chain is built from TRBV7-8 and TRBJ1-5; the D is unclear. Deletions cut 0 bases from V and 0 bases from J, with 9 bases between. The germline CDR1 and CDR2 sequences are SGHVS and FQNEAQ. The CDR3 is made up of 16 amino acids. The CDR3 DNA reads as TGTGCCAGCAGCTTAGCGGAGGGCTATAGCAATCAGCCCCAGCATTTT. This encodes CASSLAEGYSNQPQHF.

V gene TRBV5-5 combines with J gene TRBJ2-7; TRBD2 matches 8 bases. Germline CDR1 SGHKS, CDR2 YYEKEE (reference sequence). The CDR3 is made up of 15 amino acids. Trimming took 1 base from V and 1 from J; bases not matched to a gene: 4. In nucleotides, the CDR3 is TGTGCCAGCAGCTTGATGGTAGCGGGGTCCTACGAGCAGTACTTC. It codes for CASSLMVAGSYEQYF.